The 9 T cell receptor beta chains below all came from one sample that was sequenced in a study of CD8+ T cells in alopecia areata. It was cDNA, reverse transcribed from extracted RNA, that served as the sequencing template. Data came from immunoSEQ multiplex PCR; TCRdb stores just in-frame clones and leaves some out. The sample has 150,000 or so clones; approximately 70% are singletons. The sequencing used CD8+ T cells sorted from blood, collected at week 0. The receptors were sampled from a human donor with alopecia areata.

The gene calls are TRBV6-5 and TRBJ2-7; D perhaps matches TRBD2 (6 bases). The CDR3 spans 13 residues. Germline V gene lookup returns CDR1 MNHEY and CDR2 SVGAGI. Trimming removed 2 bases at V and 2 bases at J, with 7 bases between. CDR3 nucleotide sequence: TGTGCCAGCAGTTACGGGAGGACCTACGAGCAGTACTTC. This encodes CASSYGRTYEQYF.

This clone was detected only a few times. The chain is built from TRBV6-5 and TRBJ2-1; D unclear. Trimming left V 2 bases short and J 1 base short, with 12 bases between. Germline lookup yields CDR1 MNHEY and CDR2 SVGAGI. The CDR3 totals 16 residues. The CDR3 is CASSYIRSHSYNEQFF. The CDR3 DNA sequence: TGTGCCAGCAGTTACATCCGGTCTCATTCCTACAATGAGCAGTTCTTC.

Worth noting for this clone: Other nucleotide sequences in the sample specify the same CDR3. The gene calls are TRBV11-3 and TRBJ2-1; D ambiguous. Germline CDR1 reads SGHNT; CDR2 reads YENEEA. Trimming left V 3 bases short and J 0 bases short, with 9 bases between. The CDR3 extends over 15 amino acids. The DNA for the CDR3 is TGTGCCAGCAGCTTGACCGGAAGCTCCTACAATGAGCAGTTCTTC. Its translation: CASSLTGSSYNEQFF.

This clone was observed once. This sequence joins TRBV12-5 and TRBJ2-5, with a tentative D call TRBD2 (5 bases). Trimming shortened V by 3 bases and J by 5 bases, and 10 bases separated the two germline ends. The germline CDR1 and CDR2 sequences are LGHNT and FRNRAP. The CDR3 is 13 amino acids. This CDR3 reads CASGFGGDETQYF. The CDR3, as DNA: TGTGCTAGTGGTTTTGGAGGCGATGAGACCCAGTACTTC.

The rearrangement uses TRBV19 and TRBJ1-2, with D hard to call. Germline values: CDR1 LNHDA, CDR2 SQIVND (reference sequence). Trimming stripped 5 bases from V and 0 bases from J, with 13 bases between. The CDR3 has 15 residues. CDR3 in amino acids: CASSPNQVANYGYTF. The CDR3 DNA reads TGTGCCAGTAGTCCAAACCAGGTCGCTAACTATGGCTACACCTTC.

This chain uses TRBV30 with TRBJ1-5, with D perhaps TRBD1 (6 bases). The CDR3 extends over 13 amino acids. The V gene lost 4 bases and the J gene lost 0 bases, with 7 bases spanning the gap. Germline CDR1 is GTSNPN and CDR2 is SVGIG (reference sequence). As DNA, the CDR3 is TGTGCCTGGACAGGGGATAGCAATCAGCCCCAGCATTTT. Translated, it gives CAWTGDSNQPQHF.

This chain joins TRBV10-3 and TRBJ2-3, with unresolved D. The germline V and J ends were trimmed by 0 bases and 3 bases, with 10 bases remaining between them. This CDR3 region has 15 residues. Germline V CDR1 and CDR2: ENHRY, SYGVKD. DNA of the CDR3: TGTGCCATCAGTGAGTCTTTAAAGGCGACAGATACGCAGTATTTT. Encoded protein: CAISESLKATDTQYF.

The chain couples TRBV7-9 to TRBJ2-2; the D is unclear. In germline, CDR1 is SEHNR, CDR2 FQNEAQ (reference sequence). The CDR3 has 14 residues. Trimming pared 4 bases from V and 1 base from J, leaving 7 bases between. The CDR3 here is CASSSIQNTGELFF. The CDR3 DNA follows: TGTGCCAGCAGCTCGATCCAGAACACCGGGGAGCTGTTTTTT.

This clone turned up a few times. The V gene is TRBV4-1, the J gene TRBJ2-7; tentatively, D is TRBD1 (6 bases). V was shortened by 1 base and J by 0 bases, with 10 bases between the two germline ends. The CDR3 is 15 amino acids. Germline-derived CDR1 and CDR2 are MGHRA and YSYEKL. Here the CDR3 reads CASSQGDRSSYEQYF. CDR3 sequence (DNA): TGCGCCAGCAGCCAAGGAGACAGGAGCTCCTACGAGCAGTACTTC.